The clone carrying this TCR beta chain was seen many times. This entry belongs to a study of T cells in Graves' hyperthyroidism and ophthalmopathy. The CDR3 runs 11 residues. The V end was cut by 3 bases, the J end by 6 bases, with 2 bases between. Amplification yielded TCR beta CDR3 regions, with RNA transcripts as the source. The primer set for the first-round RT-PCR of the TCR CDR3 was HTBI. Using its own MiXCR run on the multiplex PCR reads, TCRdb lists one record per CDR3 protein. The sample consists of about 590,000 distinct CDR3 sequences, around 16% of them appearing once. The chain employs TRBV12-3 or TRBV12-4 and TRBJ2-2; D is uncertain. The receptor was isolated from a woman in her 30s with Graves' hyperthyroidism. Sequenced sample: blood. CDR3 region: CASSFSGELFF. DNA for the CDR3: TGTGCCAGCAGTTTCTCCGGGGAGCTGTTTTTT.